Shown below are 22 T cell receptor beta chains from a single sample sequenced in a study of blood T cell repertoires in COVID-19. Produced via immunoSEQ multiplex PCR; TCRdb's table is partial and in-frame only. This sample yields over 200,000 clones, of which roughly 90% are seen a single time; more than 5.5% belongs to the top ten. The specimen was peripheral blood. The receptors stem from a man in his fifties or sixties who had recovered from COVID-19.

J is TRBJ2-7 and V is TRBV6-1; TRBD1 is a possible D gene (5 bases). The CDR3 is made up of 14 amino acids. From germline, CDR1 is MNHNS and CDR2 SASEGT. V dropped 3 bases and J dropped 2 bases, with 11 bases sitting between them. CDR3 coding DNA: TGTGCCAGCAGTGAGAATGGCAGGGCCTACGAGCAGTACTTC. It specifies CASSENGRAYEQYF.

The J gene is TRBJ2-2, the V gene TRBV7-3; TRBD1 agrees at 8 bases. Per the germline V gene, CDR1 is SGHTA and CDR2 is FQGTGA. J was trimmed by 4 bases and V by 3 bases; bases with no gene match: 7. This CDR3 is 16 amino acids long. CDR3 in amino acids: CASSLSRGHGTGELFF. The DNA of the CDR3 is TGTGCCAGCAGCTTGAGCAGGGGGCATGGCACCGGGGAGCTGTTTTTT.

The J gene is TRBJ1-5, the V gene TRBV19; maybe TRBD1 (6 bases). CDR3 length: 13 amino acids. Trimming cost V 8 bases and J 5 bases, with 13 bases left between them. Germline V gene lookup returns CDR1 LNHDA and CDR2 SQIVND (reference sequence). CDR3: CASAGGRDQPQHF. In DNA form, the CDR3 reads TGTGCCAGTGCCGGGGGGCGCGATCAGCCCCAGCATTTT.

The count of this clone is one. The rearrangement links TRBV11-2 to TRBJ2-5; TRBD2 matches at 13 bases. The CDR3 runs to 18 residues. The junction had 6 bases not matched to a gene; V was cut back by 1 base and J by 1 base. CDR1 is SGHAT, CDR2 FQNNGV, per germline. CDR3 DNA: TGTGCCAGCAGCTTAGGAACTAGCGGGAGGGCACCCCAAGAGACCCAGTACTTC. This encodes CASSLGTSGRAPQETQYF.

In nucleotides, the CDR3 is TGTGCCAGCAGCCCTGACAGGCGGAGAGCGCAGTTCTTC. Amino acid sequence: CASSPDRRRAQFF. The J gene is TRBJ2-1, the V gene TRBV27, with D possibly matching TRBD1 (6 bases). The CDR3 runs 13 residues. Trimming cost V 6 bases and J 12 bases, with 18 bases left between them. In germline, CDR1 is MNHEY, CDR2 SMNVEV (reference sequence).

The J gene is TRBJ2-1, the V gene TRBV2, with 7 bases matching TRBD1. V was clipped by 3 bases and J by 2 bases; unmatched bases: 7. The CDR3 has 16 amino acids. Germline V gives CDR1 SNHLY, CDR2 FYNNEI. CDR3 nucleotide sequence: TGTGCCAGCAGTGAGGTAGGGCAGGGGGCCTACAATGAGCAGTTCTTC. Its protein is CASSEVGQGAYNEQFF.

This clone was picked up a small number of times. This rearrangement joins TRBV6-4 to TRBJ2-1; TRBD2 matches 9 bases. J lost 8 bases, V lost 0 bases, and 17 bases had no gene match. Germline CDR1 reads MRHNA; CDR2 reads SNTAGT. The CDR3 totals 19 residues. The CDR3 coding sequence is TGTGCCAGCAGTGACTCGACTAGCGGTTGGGGGGTACATGAGGATGAGCAGTTCTTC. Translation: CASSDSTSGWGVHEDEQFF.

The V gene is TRBV9, the J gene TRBJ2-1; 8 bases match TRBD2. With V trimmed by 0 bases and J by 3 bases, 5 bases remained unmatched. The CDR3 sequence is 16 residues long. CDR1 SGDLS and CDR2 YYNGEE come from the germline V gene. The CDR3 DNA follows: TGTGCCAGCAGCGTAGTGGCTAGCGGGTTCTACAATGAGCAGTTCTTC. Its translation: CASSVVASGFYNEQFF.

This clone was counted a few times. This sequence joins TRBV28 and TRBJ1-5; 9 nucleotides match TRBD1. V gave up 1 base and J gave up 7 bases; unmatched junction bases: 5. CDR1 MDHEN and CDR2 SYDVKM come from the germline V gene. The CDR3 has 15 amino acids. DNA of the CDR3: TGTGCCAGCAGTTTATCGGGACAGGGTCAGCAGCCCCAGCATTTT. Its protein product is CASSLSGQGQQPQHF. The whole variable domain, filled in from reference TRBV28 and TRBJ1-5, reads DVKVTQSSRYLVKRTGEKVFLECVQDMDHENMFWYRQDPGLGLRLIYFSYDVKMKEKGDIPEGYSVSREKKERFSLILESASTNQTSMYLCASSLSGQGQQPQHFGDGTRLSIL.

This clone was seen a handful of times. The J gene is TRBJ2-1, the V gene TRBV12-1; whether TRBD1, the table's D call, matches the DNA was not checked. TRBV12-1 is deemed a pseudogene. CDR3 length: 15 amino acids. This chain's CDR3 is CASRPAAVGDRGQFF. For the CDR3, the DNA is TGTGCCAGCAGACCCGCGGCGGTGGGTGACAGGGGCCAGTTCTTC.

This clone was seen only once. This chain connects TRBV2 to TRBJ2-2; tentative D call: TRBD2 (5 bases). The CDR3 consists of 14 residues. Trimming cost V 0 bases and J 5 bases, with 7 bases left between them. Looked up from germline, CDR1 is SNHLY and CDR2 is FYNNEI. The CDR3 protein is CASSEAGETGELFF. The DNA of the CDR3 is TGTGCCAGCAGTGAAGCCGGGGAAACCGGGGAGCTGTTTTTT.

The chain joins TRBV3-1 (or the pseudogene TRBV3-2) to TRBJ1-3; D is possibly TRBD1 (5 bases). V lost 5 bases and J lost 7, with 21 bases in between. The CDR3 is 16 residues long. Germline V gene sequence: CDR1 LGHDT, CDR2 YNNKEL (reference sequence). For the CDR3, the DNA is TGTGCCAGCAGCTCACCTCGGGGCAGAGCGGGGAACACCATATATTTT. Translated: CASSSPRGRAGNTIYF.

The chain combines TRBV7-3 with TRBJ2-3, with D possibly matching TRBD2 (7 bases). The CDR3 extends over 15 amino acids. Trimming took 5 bases from V and 1 from J, leaving 13 bases between them. Germline values: CDR1 SGHTA, CDR2 FQGTGA. CDR3 protein: CASSRRGGRTDTQYF. CDR3 nucleotides: TGTGCCAGCAGCCGAAGGGGGGGGCGCACAGATACGCAGTATTTT.

The rearrangement links TRBV15 to TRBJ1-2, with no clear D. The length of the CDR3 is 16 residues. V was clipped by 0 bases and J by 8 bases, with 19 bases between them. Germline CDR1 is LNHNV and CDR2 is YYDKDF (reference sequence). CDR3 bases: TGTGCCACCAGCAGAGATCCGACACCGACCCCCCGGGGCTACACCTTC. Protein sequence: CATSRDPTPTPRGYTF. Filled out from reference TRBV15 and TRBJ1-2, the complete variable domain reads DAMVIQNPRYQVTQFGKPVTLSCSQTLNHNVMYWYQQKSSQAPKLLFHYYDKDFNNEADTPDNFQSRRPNTSFCFLDIRSPGLGDTAMYLCATSRDPTPTPRGYTFGSGTRLTVV.

The rearrangement joins TRBV7-9 to TRBJ1-5, with D hard to call. CDR1 is SEHNR, CDR2 FQNEAQ, per germline (reference sequence). CDR3 length: 12 residues. The V end lost 1 base, the J end lost 10 bases, and 8 bases lay between the germline ends. CDR3 sequence reads: CASSLVGDPQHF. In nucleotides, the CDR3 is TGTGCCAGCAGCTTAGTGGGAGACCCCCAGCATTTT. The full variable domain, rest sourced from reference TRBV7-9 and TRBJ1-5, is DTGVSQNPRHKITKRGQNVTFRCDPISEHNRLYWYRQTLGQGPEFLTYFQNEAQLEKSRLLSDRFSAERPKGSFSTLEIQRTEQGDSAMYLCASSLVGDPQHFGDGTRLSIL.

This chain uses TRBV2 with TRBJ2-3; D gene uncertain. The CDR3 has 12 residues. Germline lookup yields CDR1 SNHLY and CDR2 FYNNEI. Trimming cost V 8 bases and J 10 bases, with 16 bases left between them. As DNA, the CDR3 is TGTGCCAGCCATAAACAGATAGACGCGCAGTATTTT. It codes for CASHKQIDAQYF.

The rearrangement joins TRBV9 to TRBJ2-3; 10 bases are a match to TRBD2. Germline lookup yields CDR1 SGDLS and CDR2 YYNGEE. The CDR3 is 15 residues long. J gave up 4 bases and V 0 bases, and 2 bases lay outside the gene matches. This CDR3 is CASSVASGSPDTQYF. DNA for the CDR3: TGTGCCAGCAGCGTAGCTAGCGGGAGCCCAGATACGCAGTATTTT.

J is TRBJ1-3 and V is TRBV7-9; 9 nucleotides line up with TRBD1. CDR1 and CDR2 from the germline V gene are SEHNR and FQNEAQ (reference sequence). CDR3 size: 15 residues. The V segment lost 5 bases and the J segment 8 bases; nucleotides outside the gene matches: 10. The CDR3 DNA sequence: TGTGCCAGCAGCGAAGGGGACAGGGTTAGAGACACCATATATTTT. Protein: CASSEGDRVRDTIYF.

The V call is TRBV4-1, the J call TRBJ1-3; D gene uncertain. Per germline, CDR1 MGHRA and CDR2 YSYEKL. The V end was cut by 2 bases, the J end by 0 bases, with 14 bases between. The CDR3 is made up of 17 amino acids. For the CDR3, the DNA is TGCGCCAGCAGCCAACTTAAGGGAGGTATCTCTGGAAACACCATATATTTT. Its protein product is CASSQLKGGISGNTIYF.

V is TRBV28 and J is TRBJ1-2; tentatively, D is TRBD1 (6 bases). The germline V gene has CDR1 MDHEN and CDR2 SYDVKM. This CDR3 spans 14 amino acids. The V end lost 7 bases, the J end lost 4 bases, and 16 bases lay between the germline ends. CDR3: CASTRTERGYGYTF. DNA of the CDR3: TGTGCCAGCACCCGGACAGAGAGGGGCTATGGCTACACCTTC.

The chain combines TRBV13 with TRBJ2-7, with 7 bases lining up with TRBD2. Trimming cost V 2 bases and J 4 bases; bases outside gene matches: 14. This CDR3 spans 17 amino acids. Germline V gives CDR1 PRHDT, CDR2 FYEKMQ (reference sequence). The CDR3, as DNA: TGTGCCAGCAGCTTAAGAGGATTTGAGGGAGGGAGATACGAGCAGTACTTC. Amino acids: CASSLRGFEGGRYEQYF. Supplemented by reference TRBV13 and TRBJ2-7, the full variable domain reads AAGVIQSPRHLIKEKRETATLKCYPIPRHDTVYWYQQGPGQDPQFLISFYEKMQSDKGSIPDRFSAQQFSDYHSELNMSSLELGDSALYFCASSLRGFEGGRYEQYFGPGTRLTVT.

The gene calls are TRBV9 and TRBJ2-1; D gene unclear. Germline V gene sequence: CDR1 SGDLS, CDR2 YYNGEE. V was pared by 1 base and J by 9 bases, with 8 bases between. CDR3 length: 12 residues. CDR3 nucleotides: TGTGCCAGCAGCGTAACAGCCGGTGAGCAGTTCTTC. Amino acids: CASSVTAGEQFF. Full variable domain (remainder filled in from reference TRBV9 and TRBJ2-1): DSGVTQTPKHLITATGQRVTLRCSPRSGDLSVYWYQQSLDQGLQFLIQYYNGEERAKGNILERFSAQQFPDLHSELNLSSLELGDSALYFCASSVTAGEQFFGPGTRLTVL.